This T cell receptor beta chain is drawn from a study of blood T cell repertoires in COVID-19. In the study overall: Nucleic acid was either cDNA or gDNA, and it came from T cells, B-cell-depleted T cells, or PBMCs.

The CDR3 is 14 amino acids. From germline, CDR1 is SGHRS and CDR2 YFSETQ. Trimming stripped 2 bases from V and 4 bases from J, with 12 bases between. Authors' processing steps: Using reference gene primer amplification, nucleated cell counts were estimated. Method: immunoSEQ multiplex PCR; TCRdb's copy keeps in-frame clones and lacks some. That table is the source of V, J and clone size, and D and trimming were worked out from the DNA. Of 120,000 or so clones detected, over 70% appear once; the ten largest clones hold 2% to 2.5%. Sequenced sample: peripheral blood. J is TRBJ1-2 and V is TRBV5-1; D remains ambiguous. The receptor was derived from a man between 70 and 80 years old with acute or convalescent COVID-19. The DNA of the CDR3 is TGCGCCAGCAGCTTTCTCGTTTACAGCTATGGCTACACCTTC. Translated, it gives CASSFLVYSYGYTF.